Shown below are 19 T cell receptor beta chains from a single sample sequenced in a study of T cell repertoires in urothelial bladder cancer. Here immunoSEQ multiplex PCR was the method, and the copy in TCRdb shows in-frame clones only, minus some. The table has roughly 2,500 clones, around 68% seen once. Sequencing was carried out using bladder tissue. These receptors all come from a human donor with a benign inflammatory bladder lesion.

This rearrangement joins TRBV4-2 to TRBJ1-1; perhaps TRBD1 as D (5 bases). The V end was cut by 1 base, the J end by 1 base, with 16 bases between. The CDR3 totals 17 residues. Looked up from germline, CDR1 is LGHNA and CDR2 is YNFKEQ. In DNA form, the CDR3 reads TGTGCCAGCAGCCAAGGTGAGGCAGGGAGGAGGAACACTGAAGCTTTCTTT. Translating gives CASSQGEAGRRNTEAFF.

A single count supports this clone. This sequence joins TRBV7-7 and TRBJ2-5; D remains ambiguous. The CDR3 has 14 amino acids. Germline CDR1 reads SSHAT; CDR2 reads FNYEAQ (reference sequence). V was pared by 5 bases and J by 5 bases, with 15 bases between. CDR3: CASSLGSGQETQYF. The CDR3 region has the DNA TGTGCCAGCAGCCTCGGCAGTGGCCAGGAGACCCAGTACTTC.

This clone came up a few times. The chain's CDR3 is CASRPRNQPQHF. The CDR3 DNA reads TGTGCCAGCAGGCCACGCAATCAGCCCCAGCATTTT. The chain has TRBV6-1 and TRBJ1-5; D not resolved. Germline V gives CDR1 MNHNS, CDR2 SASEGT. V dropped 6 bases and J dropped 2 bases, with 5 bases sitting between them. CDR3 length: 12 amino acids.

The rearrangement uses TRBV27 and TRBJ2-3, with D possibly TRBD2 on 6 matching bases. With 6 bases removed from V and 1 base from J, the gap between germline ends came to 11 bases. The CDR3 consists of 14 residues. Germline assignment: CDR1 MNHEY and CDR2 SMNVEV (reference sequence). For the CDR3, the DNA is TGTGCCAGCAGGCCCTGGGGGGGCACAGATACGCAGTATTTT. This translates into CASRPWGGTDTQYF.

The CDR3 loop is CASSLWDRIRAFF. Written as DNA, the CDR3 is TGTGCCAGCAGTCTTTGGGACAGGATAAGGGCTTTCTTT. The chain recombines TRBV5-6 with TRBJ1-1, with 8 bases fitting TRBD1. The CDR3 has 13 amino acids. Germline V gene sequence: CDR1 SGHDT, CDR2 YYEEEE. V lost 5 bases to trimming and J lost 11 bases; unmatched junction nucleotides: 11.

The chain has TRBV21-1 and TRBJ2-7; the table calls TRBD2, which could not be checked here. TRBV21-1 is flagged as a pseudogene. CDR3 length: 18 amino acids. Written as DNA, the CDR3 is TGTGCCAGCAGCTTCCTTGGAAGGAGGGAGGGTAGCTCCTACGAGCAGTACGTC. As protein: CASSFLGRREGSSYEQYV.

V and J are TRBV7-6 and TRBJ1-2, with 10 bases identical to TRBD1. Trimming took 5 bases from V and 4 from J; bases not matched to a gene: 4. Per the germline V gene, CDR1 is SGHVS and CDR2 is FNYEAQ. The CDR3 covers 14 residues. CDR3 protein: CASSGGTGAYGYTF. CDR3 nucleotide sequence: TGTGCCAGCAGCGGGGGGACAGGGGCCTATGGCTACACCTTC.

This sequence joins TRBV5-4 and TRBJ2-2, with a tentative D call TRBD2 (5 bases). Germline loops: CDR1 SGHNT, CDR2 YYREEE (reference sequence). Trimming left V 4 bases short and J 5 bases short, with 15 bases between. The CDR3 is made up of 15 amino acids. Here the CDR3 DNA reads TGTGCCAGCAGCGCTCCCAGCGAGCGGACCGGGGAGCTGTTTTTT. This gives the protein CASSAPSERTGELFF.

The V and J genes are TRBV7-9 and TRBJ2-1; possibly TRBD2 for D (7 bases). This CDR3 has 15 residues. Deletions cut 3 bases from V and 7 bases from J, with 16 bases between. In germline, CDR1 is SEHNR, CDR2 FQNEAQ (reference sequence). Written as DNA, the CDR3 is TGTGCCAGCAGCTTGGGCGGGGGCGGAACGAATGAGCAGTTCTTC. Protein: CASSLGGGGTNEQFF.

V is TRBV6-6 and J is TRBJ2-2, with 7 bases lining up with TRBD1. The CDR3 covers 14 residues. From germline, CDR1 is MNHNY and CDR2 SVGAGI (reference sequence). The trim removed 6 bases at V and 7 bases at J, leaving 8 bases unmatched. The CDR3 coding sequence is TGTGCCAGCAGCACCACAGGGGTGGGCGGGGAGCTGTTTTTT. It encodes CASSTTGVGGELFF.

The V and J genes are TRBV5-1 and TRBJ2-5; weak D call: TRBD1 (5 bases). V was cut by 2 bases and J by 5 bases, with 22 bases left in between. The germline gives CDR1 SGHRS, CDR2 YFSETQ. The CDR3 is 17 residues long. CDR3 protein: CASSFLPSTRVDETQYF. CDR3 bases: TGCGCCAGCAGCTTCCTCCCGAGCACCAGGGTGGATGAGACCCAGTACTTC.

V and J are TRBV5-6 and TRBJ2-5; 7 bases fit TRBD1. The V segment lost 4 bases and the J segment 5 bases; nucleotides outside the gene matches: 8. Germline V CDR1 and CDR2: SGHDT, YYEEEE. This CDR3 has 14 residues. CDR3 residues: CASSRPTGLETQYF. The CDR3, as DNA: TGTGCCAGCAGCCGACCGACAGGGTTGGAGACCCAGTACTTC.

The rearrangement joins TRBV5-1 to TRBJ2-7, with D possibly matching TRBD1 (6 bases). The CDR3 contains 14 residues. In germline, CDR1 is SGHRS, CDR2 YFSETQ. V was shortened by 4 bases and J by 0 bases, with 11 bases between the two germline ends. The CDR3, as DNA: TGCGCCAGCAGCAGAGACAGGTTCTCCTACGAGCAGTACTTC. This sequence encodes CASSRDRFSYEQYF.

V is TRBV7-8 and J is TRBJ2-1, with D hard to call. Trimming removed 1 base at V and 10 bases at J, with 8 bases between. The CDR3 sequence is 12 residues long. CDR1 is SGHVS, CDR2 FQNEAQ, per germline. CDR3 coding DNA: TGTGCCAGCAGCTTAGTACGGCTGGAGCAGTTCTTC. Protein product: CASSLVRLEQFF.

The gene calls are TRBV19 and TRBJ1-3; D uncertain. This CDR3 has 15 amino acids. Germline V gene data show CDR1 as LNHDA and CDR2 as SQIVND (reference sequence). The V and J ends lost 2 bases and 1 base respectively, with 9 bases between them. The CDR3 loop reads CASSISVRSGNTIYF. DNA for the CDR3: TGTGCCAGTAGTATATCAGTCCGGTCTGGAAACACCATATATTTT.

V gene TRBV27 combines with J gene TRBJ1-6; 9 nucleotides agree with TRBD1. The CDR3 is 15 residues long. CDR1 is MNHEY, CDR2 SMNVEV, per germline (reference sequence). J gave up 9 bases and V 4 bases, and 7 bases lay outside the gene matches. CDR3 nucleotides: TGTGCCAGCAGTTCCGAGGACAGGGGACTTTCACCCCTCCACTTT. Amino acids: CASSSEDRGLSPLHF.

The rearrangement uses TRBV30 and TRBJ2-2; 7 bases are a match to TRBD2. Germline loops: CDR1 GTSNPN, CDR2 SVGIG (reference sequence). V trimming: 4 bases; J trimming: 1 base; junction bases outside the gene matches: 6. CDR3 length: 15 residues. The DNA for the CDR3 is TGTGCCTGGAAGACTAGCTCTAGGAACACCGGGGAGCTGTTTTTT. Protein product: CAWKTSSRNTGELFF. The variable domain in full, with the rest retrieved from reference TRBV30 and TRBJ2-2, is SQTIHQWPATLVQPVGSPLSLECTVEGTSNPNLYWYRQAAGRGLQLLFYSVGIGQISSEVPQNLSASRPQDRQFILSSKKLLLSDSGFYLCAWKTSSRNTGELFFGEGSRLTVL.

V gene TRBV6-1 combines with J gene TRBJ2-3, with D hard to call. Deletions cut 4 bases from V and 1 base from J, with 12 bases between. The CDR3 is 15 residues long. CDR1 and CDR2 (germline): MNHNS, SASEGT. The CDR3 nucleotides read TGTGCCAGCAGTGTTGGAAGGGTCGGCACAGATACGCAGTATTTT. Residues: CASSVGRVGTDTQYF.

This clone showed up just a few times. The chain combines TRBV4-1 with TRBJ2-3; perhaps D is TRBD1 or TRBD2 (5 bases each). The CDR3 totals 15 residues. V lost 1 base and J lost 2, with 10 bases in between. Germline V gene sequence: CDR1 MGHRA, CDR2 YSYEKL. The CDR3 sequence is CASSQAGTVTDTQYF. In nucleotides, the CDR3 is TGCGCCAGCAGCCAAGCCGGGACCGTCACAGATACGCAGTATTTT.